This entry lists 24 T cell receptor beta chains sequenced from one sample in a study of CXCR3-negative and CXCR3-positive naive CD8 T cells. The authors prepared UMI-labeled TRB cDNA libraries by 5' RACE. TCRdb reanalyzed the 5' RACE reads, giving one entry per CDR3 protein sequence and no DNA. Recorded for this sample: under 75,000 distinct CDR3 sequences. The sequenced sample consisted of naive CXCR3- CD8+ T cells from blood. The subset is: CD45RO-CCR7+CD27+CD95- naive CD8+ T cells lacking CXCR3 (TNR3-). These receptors were collected from a human donor in good health. Some clones in this sample may be carry-over from other donors' samples.

The chain links TRBV28 to TRBJ1-5; TCRdb's D gene call, TRBD1, goes unchecked for lack of DNA. Germline CDR1 reads MDHEN; CDR2 reads SYDVKM. This CDR3 is built from 17 residues. The chain's CDR3 is CASSFTGLGYSNQPQHF.

The chain couples TRBV7-2 to TRBJ2-3; TCRdb indicates TRBD2, and absent DNA this call remains unverified. This CDR3 region has 17 residues. Germline V gene lookup returns CDR1 SGHTA and CDR2 FQGNSA. CDR3 in amino acids: CASSLAVLAGVTDTQYF.

The chain combines TRBV12-3 or TRBV12-4 with TRBJ2-2; TCRdb calls TRBD2, which cannot be checked without DNA. CDR3 length: 15 amino acids. The CDR3 here is CASSPGTRSTGELFF.

The chain employs TRBV27 and TRBJ2-5; the D gene TCRdb calls, TRBD1, cannot be checked with no DNA. This CDR3 region has 14 residues. The germline V gene encodes CDR1 MNHEY and CDR2 SMNVEV (reference sequence). CDR3 region: CASSRGGSQETQYF.

V usage is TRBV19 and J usage is TRBJ2-2; TCRdb designates TRBD2, a call that cannot be tested without DNA. CDR1 and CDR2 (germline): LNHDA, SQIVND (reference sequence). This CDR3 is built from 13 residues. The CDR3 reads CASQLGTTGELFF.

J is TRBJ2-1 and V is TRBV29-1; TCRdb's D gene call, TRBD1, goes unchecked for lack of DNA. The CDR3 spans 12 residues. In germline, CDR1 is SQVTM, CDR2 ANQGSEA. CDR3 sequence: CSVEIQGHEQFF.

V usage is TRBV29-1 and J usage is TRBJ1-1. The CDR3 length is 12 residues. Looked up from germline, CDR1 is SQVTM and CDR2 is ANQGSEA. The CDR3 sequence is CSAMEGNTEAFF.

The chain employs TRBV28 and TRBJ2-5; as DNA is missing, the TRBD2 call by TCRdb cannot be tested. In germline, CDR1 is MDHEN, CDR2 SYDVKM. This CDR3 comprises 14 residues. The CDR3 region is CASSLRLAEETQYF.

The rearrangement links TRBV28 to TRBJ2-7; checking the TCRdb D call of TRBD1 is not possible without DNA. This CDR3 contains 15 residues. Germline lookup yields CDR1 MDHEN and CDR2 SYDVKM. The CDR3 loop reads CASSFRGVRSYEQYF.

The rearrangement joins TRBV11-2 to TRBJ1-5; as DNA is missing, the TRBD1 call by TCRdb cannot be tested. The germline CDR1 and CDR2 sequences are SGHAT and FQNNGV. This CDR3 comprises 16 residues. The CDR3: CASSLFPDGSNQPQHF. Variable domain in full (rest from reference TRBV11-2 and TRBJ1-5): EAGVAQSPRYKIIEKRQSVAFWCNPISGHATLYWYQQILGQGPKLLIQFQNNGVVDDSQLPKDRFSAERLKGVDSTLKIQPAKLEDSAVYLCASSLFPDGSNQPQHFGDGTRLSIL.

This chain uses TRBV29-1 with TRBJ2-1; TCRdb proposes TRBD2, but this gene call is untestable without DNA. Germline V gene sequence: CDR1 SQVTM, CDR2 ANQGSEA. The CDR3 has 14 amino acids. CDR3 residues: CSVALAGGRNEQFF.

CDR3 protein: CASSPDRGRDEQYF. This sequence joins TRBV7-2 and TRBJ2-7; TCRdb picks TRBD1, but there is no DNA to check that call. This CDR3 has 14 residues. Per germline, CDR1 SGHTA and CDR2 FQGNSA. Supplemented by reference TRBV7-2 and TRBJ2-7, the full variable domain reads GAGVSQSPSNKVTEKGKDVELRCDPISGHTALYWYRQSLGQGLEFLIYFQGNSAPDKSGLPSDRFSAERTGGSVSTLTIQRTQQEDSAVYLCASSPDRGRDEQYFGPGTRLTVT.

The chain is built from TRBV6-1 and TRBJ1-1. CDR1 and CDR2 from the germline V gene are MNHNS and SASEGT. CDR3 length: 14 residues. This CDR3 is CASSEARGGTEAFF.

The chain is built from TRBV7-6 and TRBJ2-5; without DNA, the TCRdb call of TRBD2 cannot be checked. There are 14 residues in the CDR3. CDR1 and CDR2 (germline): SGHVS, FNYEAQ. The CDR3 is CASSSTRSQETQYF.

This rearrangement joins TRBV27 to TRBJ1-5. The CDR3 is 18 amino acids. Germline V gene lookup returns CDR1 MNHEY and CDR2 SMNVEV (reference sequence). CDR3 protein: CASSSLTSLSHSNQPQHF.

This chain's CDR3 is CSVEGSSGGTDTQYF. The rearrangement joins TRBV29-1 to TRBJ2-3; TCRdb returns TRBD2, unconfirmable since there is no DNA. Germline values: CDR1 SQVTM, CDR2 ANQGSEA. The CDR3 has 15 residues.

The rearrangement joins TRBV5-5 to TRBJ2-1; the D call from TCRdb, TRBD1, cannot be confirmed without DNA. The CDR3 contains 13 residues. Germline CDR1 SGHKS, CDR2 YYEKEE (reference sequence). The CDR3 loop is CASSSGTTDEQFF. Complete variable domain (other parts from reference TRBV5-5 and TRBJ2-1): DAGVTQSPTHLIKTRGQQVTLRCSPISGHKSVSWYQQVLGQGPQFIFQYYEKEERGRGNFPDRFSARQFPNYSSELNVNALLLGDSALYLCASSSGTTDEQFFGPGTRLTVL.

The V and J genes are TRBV5-1 and TRBJ1-6. Looked up from germline, CDR1 is SGHRS and CDR2 is YFSETQ. The CDR3 spans 13 residues. CDR3 in amino acids: CASSLEMGSPLHF.

The chain employs TRBV7-8 and TRBJ2-2. Germline V lookup: CDR1 SGHVS, CDR2 FQNEAQ. The CDR3 length is 15 residues. CDR3 sequence reads: CASSFILGNTGELFF.

This chain's CDR3 is CASSPGNSYEQYF. This sequence joins TRBV11-2 and TRBJ2-7. This CDR3 has 13 amino acids. CDR1 and CDR2 from the germline V gene are SGHAT and FQNNGV.

V usage is TRBV2 and J usage is TRBJ2-7; TCRdb calls TRBD1, which cannot be checked without DNA. CDR1 and CDR2 (germline): SNHLY, FYNNEI. This CDR3 has 12 amino acids. This chain's CDR3 is CARDSVTYEQYF.

V usage is TRBV7-9 and J usage is TRBJ2-7; TCRdb proposes TRBD2, but this gene call is untestable without DNA. The CDR3 loop spans 13 amino acids. Germline CDR1 reads SEHNR; CDR2 reads FQNEAQ (reference sequence). The CDR3 protein is CASRAEVGTEQYF.

The V gene is TRBV12-3 or TRBV12-4, the J gene TRBJ1-2; the TRBD1 assignment by TCRdb is unverifiable without DNA. The CDR3 loop spans 14 amino acids. The chain's CDR3 is CASTETGDNYGYTF.

V and J are TRBV3-1 and TRBJ2-1. From germline, CDR1 is LGHDT and CDR2 YNNKEL (reference sequence). The CDR3 totals 15 residues. CDR3 protein: CASSQPNPLYNEQFF.